These T cell receptor beta chains were read from a single sample in a study of PD-L1 blockade in urothelial cancer. TCRdb keeps only in-frame clones here, not all; method: immunoSEQ multiplex PCR. Among 130,000 or so clones, less than 85% were seen once, and the ten largest hold 3.2%. The input for sequencing was PBMCs, taken around atezolizumab (anti-PD-L1) treatment. These receptor sequences come from a man in his fifties with urothelial cancer. Each CDR3 is given with its conserved first and last residue. A D gene is named only where the DNA matches it firmly. Only some rows state a clone size, as once, few, many or a class for expanded clones.

V: TRBV11-2
D: TRBD2
size: NA
J: TRBJ2-7
CDR3: CASSLGLTYEQYF
DNA: TGTGCCAGCAGCTTGGGACTAACCTACGAGCAGTACTTC

V: TRBV6-1
D: TRBD1
size: NA
J: TRBJ1-5
CDR3: CASSELGGQSNQPQHF
DNA: TGTGCCAGCAGTGAATTGGGGGGACAGAGCAATCAGCCCCAGCATTTT

V: TRBV5-1
D: TRBD1
size: once
J: TRBJ2-5
CDR3: CASSDGTDLQETQYF
DNA: TGCGCCAGCAGCGACGGGACAGACTTACAAGAGACCCAGTACTTC

V: TRBV2
D: NA
size: NA
J: TRBJ1-5
CDR3: CASSWTDRTYSNQPQHF
DNA: TGTGCCAGCAGTTGGACAGACAGGACTTATAGCAATCAGCCCCAGCATTTT

V: TRBV13
D: TRBD2
size: few
J: TRBJ2-2
CDR3: CASSTGLAPGELFF
DNA: TGTGCCAGCAGCACGGGACTAGCCCCCGGGGAGCTGTTTTTT

V: TRBV4-1
D: NA
size: few
J: TRBJ1-1
CDR3: CASSQGANTEAFF
DNA: TGCGCCAGCAGCCAGGGGGCGAACACTGAAGCTTTCTTT

V: TRBV18
D: TRBD2
size: few
J: TRBJ2-4
CDR3: CASSPPGLAAKNIQYF
DNA: TGTGCCAGCTCACCTCCGGGACTAGCGGCCAAAAACATTCAGTACTTC

V: TRBV5-1
D: TRBD2
size: NA
J: TRBJ2-5
CDR3: CASSLGGLATETQYF
DNA: TGCGCCAGCAGCTTGGGCGGACTAGCGACAGAGACCCAGTACTTC

V: TRBV7-2
D: NA
size: NA
J: TRBJ2-7
CDR3: CASSPGWAETYEQYF
DNA: TGTGCCAGCAGCCCGGGGTGGGCGGAGACCTACGAGCAGTACTTC

V: TRBV7-9
D: NA
size: NA
J: TRBJ1-3
CDR3: CASSLTGTNTIYF
DNA: TGTGCCAGCAGCTTAACAGGGACGAACACCATATATTTT

V: TRBV7-3
D: TRBD2
size: NA
J: TRBJ2-1
CDR3: CASSLMPSGPYSVINEQFF
DNA: TGTGCCAGCAGCTTAATGCCTAGCGGGCCCTATAGTGTGATCAATGAGCAGTTCTTC

V: TRBV19
D: TRBD1
size: once
J: TRBJ2-3
CDR3: CASSDRGHADTQYF
DNA: TGTGCCAGTTCGGACAGGGGGCATGCAGATACGCAGTATTTT

V: TRBV9
D: NA
size: NA
J: TRBJ1-1
CDR3: CASSIHPSANTEAFF
DNA: TGTGCCAGCAGTATACACCCATCCGCGAACACTGAAGCTTTCTTT

V: TRBV6-1
D: NA
size: NA
J: TRBJ2-5
CDR3: CASSEALQAVQGTQYF
DNA: TGTGCCAGCAGTGAAGCCCTTCAGGCGGTCCAGGGGACCCAGTACTTC

V: TRBV4-1
D: NA
size: NA
J: TRBJ2-7
CDR3: CASSQNTNYEQYF
DNA: TGCGCCAGCAGCCAAAACACAAACTACGAGCAGTACTTC

V: TRBV11-1
D: TRBD1
size: NA
J: TRBJ1-1
CDR3: CASSSRTGRTEAFF
DNA: TGTGCCAGCAGCTCCCGGACAGGGAGAACTGAAGCTTTCTTT

V: TRBV29-1
D: NA
size: NA
J: TRBJ2-1
CDR3: CSVVGGPTRGLYNEQFF
DNA: TGCAGCGTTGTAGGGGGCCCGACTAGGGGTCTTTACAATGAGCAGTTCTTC

V: TRBV28
D: NA
size: NA
J: TRBJ2-2
CDR3: CASWEAGGELFF
DNA: TGTGCCAGCTGGGAGGCCGGCGGGGAGCTGTTTTTT

V: TRBV15
D: TRBD2
size: NA
J: TRBJ2-5
CDR3: CATSRDYGAGEETQYF
DNA: TGTGCCACCAGCAGAGATTACGGCGCGGGAGAGGAGACCCAGTACTTC

V: TRBV4-1
D: NA
size: NA
J: TRBJ1-2
CDR3: CASSLYTRAGYTF
DNA: TGCGCCAGCAGTCTTTATACGAGGGCTGGCTACACCTTC

V: TRBV5-6
D: TRBD2
size: NA
J: TRBJ2-3
CDR3: CASSGFSGRSTDTQYF
DNA: TGTGCCAGCAGCGGATTTAGCGGGAGGAGCACAGATACGCAGTATTTT

V: TRBV6-5
D: NA
size: NA
J: TRBJ2-7
CDR3: CASSYGPGSEQYF
DNA: TGTGCCAGCAGTTACGGCCCGGGGAGTGAGCAGTACTTC

V: TRBV6-4
D: NA
size: NA
J: TRBJ2-1
CDR3: CASSESTSQFSNEQFF
DNA: TGTGCCAGCAGTGAATCGACTAGTCAGTTTAGCAATGAGCAGTTCTTC

V: TRBV2
D: TRBD2
size: NA
J: TRBJ2-1
CDR3: CASSALESGNDGEQFF
DNA: TGTGCCAGCAGCGCTCTAGAAAGCGGGAACGATGGTGAGCAGTTCTTC

V: TRBV28
D: NA
size: NA
J: TRBJ1-5
CDR3: CASRFGGTNQPQHF
DNA: TGTGCCAGCAGATTCGGGGGTACCAATCAGCCCCAGCATTTT

V: TRBV18
D: TRBD2
size: NA
J: TRBJ2-2
CDR3: CASSQSIAGMNTGELFF
DNA: TGTGCCAGCTCACAAAGCATAGCGGGGATGAACACCGGGGAGCTGTTTTTT

V: TRBV2
D: NA
size: few
J: TRBJ1-3
CDR3: CASSADRSSGNTIYF
DNA: TGTGCCAGCAGCGCCGACAGGTCCTCTGGAAACACCATATATTTT

V: TRBV18
D: TRBD1
size: NA
J: TRBJ1-1
CDR3: CASSPSTPTPGQGLSAFF
DNA: TGTGCCAGCTCACCAAGTACCCCGACCCCGGGACAGGGATTGTCAGCTTTCTTT

V: TRBV30
D: TRBD1
size: NA
J: TRBJ1-1
CDR3: CAWKRARGLTEAFF
DNA: TGTGCCTGGAAACGCGCAAGGGGGCTCACTGAAGCTTTCTTT

V: TRBV11-2
D: TRBD1
size: many
J: TRBJ2-7
CDR3: CASSSQQGAGEQYF
DNA: TGTGCCAGCAGCTCGCAGCAGGGGGCTGGCGAGCAGTACTTC

V: TRBV30
D: NA
size: NA
J: TRBJ1-1
CDR3: CAWSPRGGNTEAFF
DNA: TGTGCCTGGAGCCCCCGGGGGGGTAACACTGAAGCTTTCTTT

V: TRBV28
D: NA
size: NA
J: TRBJ1-2
CDR3: CASSYSGYGYTF
DNA: TGTGCCAGCAGTTATTCGGGCTATGGCTACACCTTC

V: TRBV6-5
D: TRBD2
size: NA
J: TRBJ2-2
CDR3: CASSYSSSGRGGELFF
DNA: TGTGCCAGCAGTTACTCGAGTAGCGGGAGGGGCGGGGAGCTGTTTTTT

V: TRBV6-1
D: NA
size: NA
J: TRBJ1-4
CDR3: CASSHDRTGKLFF
DNA: TGTGCCAGCAGTCACGACAGGACGGGGAAACTGTTTTTT

V: TRBV2
D: NA
size: NA
J: TRBJ2-1
CDR3: CASSVASPWNEQFF
DNA: TGTGCCAGCAGTGTTGCGTCACCGTGGAATGAGCAGTTCTTC

V: TRBV5-1
D: NA
size: NA
J: TRBJ1-1
CDR3: CASSLGPEAGKMNTEAFF
DNA: TGCGCCAGCAGCTTGGGTCCGGAGGCGGGAAAGATGAACACTGAAGCTTTCTTT

V: TRBV2
D: TRBD1
size: NA
J: TRBJ2-2
CDR3: CASNPQGKATGELFF
DNA: TGTGCCAGCAACCCACAGGGGAAGGCTACCGGGGAGCTGTTTTTT

V: TRBV18
D: NA
size: NA
J: TRBJ2-7
CDR3: CASSSGANEQYF
DNA: TGTGCCAGCTCGTCAGGGGCCAACGAGCAGTACTTC

V: TRBV7-7
D: NA
size: NA
J: TRBJ2-1
CDR3: CASSPTTYPSSYNEQFF
DNA: TGTGCTAGCAGTCCAACTACATACCCAAGCTCCTACAATGAGCAGTTCTTC

V: TRBV5-4
D: TRBD2
size: once
J: TRBJ2-5
CDR3: CASSDRGGSQETQYF
DNA: TGTGCCAGCAGCGACCGGGGAGGGAGCCAAGAGACCCAGTACTTC

V: TRBV9
D: NA
size: NA
J: TRBJ2-2
CDR3: CASSVGTDGELFF
DNA: TGTGCCAGCAGCGTAGGTACAGACGGGGAGCTGTTTTTT

V: TRBV19
D: TRBD2
size: NA
J: TRBJ2-3
CDR3: CASTAGGLTSTDTQYF
DNA: TGTGCCAGTACTGCGGGAGGCTTAACTAGCACAGATACGCAGTATTTT

V: TRBV7-6
D: NA
size: NA
J: TRBJ2-5
CDR3: CASSSSPGGIQETQYF
DNA: TGTGCCAGCAGCTCCTCGCCCGGGGGAATACAAGAGACCCAGTACTTC

V: TRBV2
D: TRBD1
size: NA
J: TRBJ1-2
CDR3: CASRTGTGDLYGYTF
DNA: TGTGCCAGCAGGACCGGGACAGGGGACCTCTATGGCTACACCTTC

V: TRBV6-1
D: NA
size: NA
J: TRBJ1-5
CDR3: CASSEFRNQPQHF
DNA: TGTGCCAGCAGTGAGTTCCGGAATCAGCCCCAGCATTTT

V: TRBV28
D: NA
size: once
J: TRBJ2-2
CDR3: CASRGLGGTGELFF
DNA: TGTGCCAGCAGGGGGCTAGGGGGAACCGGGGAGCTGTTTTTT

V: TRBV27
D: TRBD1
size: NA
J: TRBJ1-2
CDR3: CASSLRVRGGFSGYTF
DNA: TGTGCCAGCAGTTTACGGGTTAGAGGGGGCTTTTCGGGCTACACCTTC

V: TRBV6-1
D: TRBD1
size: NA
J: TRBJ1-2
CDR3: CASRRGVGQGIGYTF
DNA: TGTGCCAGCAGAAGAGGGGTCGGACAGGGGATTGGCTACACCTTC

V: TRBV2
D: NA
size: NA
J: TRBJ2-1
CDR3: CASSNRYNEQFF
DNA: TGTGCCAGCAGTAACAGGTACAATGAGCAGTTCTTC

V: TRBV27
D: NA
size: few
J: TRBJ1-6
CDR3: CASSFSGARLLHF
DNA: TGTGCCAGCAGTTTCAGCGGGGCTCGTCTCCTCCACTTT

V: TRBV5-1
D: TRBD2
size: NA
J: TRBJ2-5
CDR3: CASSYRWTSGRPGETQYF
DNA: TGCGCCAGCAGCTACCGTTGGACTAGCGGGAGACCCGGTGAGACCCAGTACTTC

V: TRBV25-1
D: NA
size: NA
J: TRBJ2-3
CDR3: CASSELPQGRPDTQYF
DNA: TGTGCCAGCAGTGAACTCCCGCAGGGCAGGCCAGATACGCAGTATTTT

V: TRBV5-1
D: NA
size: NA
J: TRBJ2-7
CDR3: CASSLKGGPYDEQYF
DNA: TGCGCCAGCAGCTTGAAGGGGGGGCCTTACGACGAGCAGTACTTC

V: TRBV5-8
D: NA
size: NA
J: TRBJ1-3
CDR3: CASSLWLTRGSTIYF
DNA: TGTGCCAGCAGCTTATGGCTGACTCGGGGTAGCACCATATATTTT

V: TRBV12-5
D: TRBD1
size: few
J: TRBJ2-2
CDR3: CASGSQGVGAGELFF
DNA: TGTGCTAGTGGTTCCCAGGGGGTGGGAGCCGGGGAGCTGTTTTTT

V: TRBV5-4
D: TRBD2
size: NA
J: TRBJ2-1
CDR3: CASSWTSGNEQFF
DNA: TGTGCCAGCAGCTGGACTAGCGGCAATGAGCAGTTCTTC

V: TRBV5-1
D: NA
size: NA
J: TRBJ2-1
CDR3: CASSLAPASDYNEQFF
DNA: TGCGCCAGCAGCTTGGCCCCTGCTAGCGACTACAATGAGCAGTTCTTC

V: TRBV11-2
D: TRBD2
size: NA
J: TRBJ2-3
CDR3: CASSIKWAGGFDTQYF
DNA: TGTGCCAGCAGCATAAAATGGGCGGGAGGGTTTGATACGCAGTATTTT

V: TRBV19
D: NA
size: NA
J: TRBJ1-5
CDR3: CASREPGHQMVPQHF
DNA: TGTGCCAGTAGAGAGCCGGGACACCAAATGGTGCCCCAGCATTTT